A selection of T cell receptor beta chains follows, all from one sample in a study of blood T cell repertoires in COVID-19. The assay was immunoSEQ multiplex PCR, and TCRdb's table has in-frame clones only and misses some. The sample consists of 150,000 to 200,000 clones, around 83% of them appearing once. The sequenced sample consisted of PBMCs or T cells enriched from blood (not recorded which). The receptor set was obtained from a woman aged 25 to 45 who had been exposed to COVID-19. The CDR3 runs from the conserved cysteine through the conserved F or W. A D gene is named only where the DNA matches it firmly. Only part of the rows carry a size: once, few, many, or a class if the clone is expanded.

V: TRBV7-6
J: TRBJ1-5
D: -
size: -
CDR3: CASSPEAGAGQPQHF
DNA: TGTGCCAGCAGCCCCGAGGCAGGGGCGGGTCAGCCCCAGCATTTT

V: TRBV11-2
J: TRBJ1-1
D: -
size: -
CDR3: CASSLDVGRSVFF
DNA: TGTGCCAGCAGCTTAGATGTCGGCAGGTCGGTTTTCTTT

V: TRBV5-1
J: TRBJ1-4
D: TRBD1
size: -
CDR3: CASSLGQGNEKLFF
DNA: TGCGCCAGCAGCTTGGGACAGGGGAATGAAAAACTGTTTTTT

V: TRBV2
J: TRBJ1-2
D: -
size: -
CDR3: CASTTQRNYGYTF
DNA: TGTGCCAGCACAACTCAACGAAACTATGGCTACACCTTC

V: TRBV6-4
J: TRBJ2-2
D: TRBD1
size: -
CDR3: CASSGTGYTGELFF
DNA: TGTGCCAGCAGCGGGACAGGCTACACCGGGGAGCTGTTTTTT

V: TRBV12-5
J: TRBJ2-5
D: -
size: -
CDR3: CASGATGRETQYF
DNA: TGTGCTAGTGGTGCAACCGGCAGGGAGACCCAGTACTTC

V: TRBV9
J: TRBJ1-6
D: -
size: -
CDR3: CASSGRAGLNSPLHF
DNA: TGTGCCAGCAGCGGGCGGGCCGGACTGAATTCACCCCTCCACTTT

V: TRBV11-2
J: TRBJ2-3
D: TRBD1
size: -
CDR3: CASRTGGSDTQYF
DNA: TGTGCCAGCAGGACAGGGGGCTCAGATACGCAGTATTTT

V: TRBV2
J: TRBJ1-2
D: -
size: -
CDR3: CASSGGANYGYTF
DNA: TGTGCCAGCAGTGGGGGCGCGAACTATGGCTACACCTTC

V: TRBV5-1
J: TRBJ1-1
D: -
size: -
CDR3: CASSFGGLNTEAFF
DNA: TGCGCCAGCAGCTTCGGGGGATTGAACACTGAAGCTTTCTTT

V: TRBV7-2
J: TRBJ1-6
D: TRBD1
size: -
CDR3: CASNSGAGGFLGSPLHF
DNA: TGTGCCAGCAACTCCGGGGCAGGGGGATTCTTGGGTTCACCCCTCCACTTT

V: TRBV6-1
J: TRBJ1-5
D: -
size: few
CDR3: CASSEVGGGQPQHF
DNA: TGTGCCAGCAGTGAAGTTGGGGGCGGTCAGCCCCAGCATTTT

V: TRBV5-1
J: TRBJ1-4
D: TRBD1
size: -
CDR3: CASSLDRGNPNEKLFF
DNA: TGCGCCAGCAGCTTAGACAGGGGAAACCCTAATGAAAAACTGTTTTTT

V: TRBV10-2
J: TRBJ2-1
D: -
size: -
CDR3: CASSEGPPNLYNEQFF
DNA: TGCGCCAGCAGTGAGGGTCCTCCTAACCTATACAATGAGCAGTTCTTC

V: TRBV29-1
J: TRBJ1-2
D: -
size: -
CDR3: CRSIPRGANYGYTF
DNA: TGCAGGAGTATCCCCCGAGGAGCTAACTATGGCTACACCTTC

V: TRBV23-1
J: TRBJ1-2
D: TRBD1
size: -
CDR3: CASSQFRIWDRASINYGYTF
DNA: TGCGCCAGCAGTCAATTTCGGATTTGGGACAGGGCCTCTATTAACTATGGCTACACCTTC

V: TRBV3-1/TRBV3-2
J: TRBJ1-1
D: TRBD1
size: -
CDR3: CASSRQGEAFF
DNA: TGTGCCAGCAGCCGACAGGGTGAAGCTTTCTTT

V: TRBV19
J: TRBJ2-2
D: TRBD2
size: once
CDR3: CASTPAGATNTGELFF
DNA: TGTGCCAGTACCCCAGCGGGGGCCACAAACACCGGGGAGCTGTTTTTT

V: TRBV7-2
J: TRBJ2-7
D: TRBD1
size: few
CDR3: CASSPGQGRPYEQYF
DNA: TGTGCCAGCAGCCCCGGACAGGGGAGGCCCTACGAGCAGTACTTC

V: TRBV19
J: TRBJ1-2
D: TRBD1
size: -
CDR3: CASTRQGAPPGYTF
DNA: TGTGCCAGTACCCGACAGGGGGCTCCCCCGGGCTACACCTTC

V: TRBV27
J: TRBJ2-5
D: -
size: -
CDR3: CASSLWDGGLETQYF
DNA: TGTGCCAGCAGTTTGTGGGACGGGGGTTTGGAGACCCAGTACTTC

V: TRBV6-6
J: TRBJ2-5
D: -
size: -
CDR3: CASSYSILRAETQYF
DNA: TGTGCCAGCAGTTACTCGATCTTGCGGGCAGAGACCCAGTACTTC

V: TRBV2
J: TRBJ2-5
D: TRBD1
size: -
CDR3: CASSEGWTGETQYF
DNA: TGTGCCAGCAGTGAAGGGTGGACAGGGGAGACCCAGTACTTC

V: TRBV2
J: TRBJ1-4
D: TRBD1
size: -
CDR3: CASCGTGYNEKLFF
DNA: TGTGCCAGCTGCGGGACAGGGTATAATGAAAAACTGTTTTTT

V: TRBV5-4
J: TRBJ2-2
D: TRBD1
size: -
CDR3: CASSQTGGTGELFF
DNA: TGTGCCAGCAGCCAGACAGGGGGCACCGGGGAGCTGTTTTTT

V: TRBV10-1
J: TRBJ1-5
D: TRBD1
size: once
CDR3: CASSDREDRDQPQHF
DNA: TGCGCCAGCAGTGATCGAGAGGACAGGGATCAGCCCCAGCATTTT

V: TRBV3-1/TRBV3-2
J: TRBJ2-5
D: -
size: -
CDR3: CASSQEAVSRETQYF
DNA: TGTGCCAGCAGCCAAGAGGCCGTGAGCAGGGAGACCCAGTACTTC

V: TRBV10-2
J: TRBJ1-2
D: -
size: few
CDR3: CASSPGSPYGYTF
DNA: TGCGCCAGCAGTCCGGGGTCCCCCTATGGCTACACCTTC

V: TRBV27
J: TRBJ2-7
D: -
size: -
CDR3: CASSPQEPGLSYEQYF
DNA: TGTGCCAGCAGTCCCCAAGAACCGGGACTCTCCTACGAGCAGTACTTC

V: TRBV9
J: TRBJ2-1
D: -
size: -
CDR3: CASHGVSTYNEQFF
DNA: TGTGCCAGCCACGGTGTTTCGACCTACAATGAGCAGTTCTTC

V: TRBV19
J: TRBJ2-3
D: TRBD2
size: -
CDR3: CASTGRGGGPDTQYF
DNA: TGTGCCAGTACTGGGCGGGGGGGCGGCCCAGATACGCAGTATTTT

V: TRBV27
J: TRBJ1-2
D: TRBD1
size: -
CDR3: CASSLGQENYGYTF
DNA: TGTGCCAGCAGTTTAGGACAGGAAAACTATGGCTACACCTTC

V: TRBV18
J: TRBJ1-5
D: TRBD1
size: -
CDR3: CASSPPGQGLYDQPQHF
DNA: TGTGCCAGCTCACCACCGGGACAGGGTTTATATGATCAGCCCCAGCATTTT

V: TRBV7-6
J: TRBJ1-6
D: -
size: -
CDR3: CASSARDGSSYNSPLHF
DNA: TGTGCCAGCAGCGCCCGGGACGGGAGCTCCTATAATTCACCCCTCCACTTT

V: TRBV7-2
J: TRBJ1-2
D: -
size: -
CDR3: CASSLTQGEIYGYTF
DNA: TGTGCCAGCAGCTTAACACAGGGCGAAATCTATGGCTACACCTTC

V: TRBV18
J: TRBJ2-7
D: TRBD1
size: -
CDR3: CASSPGQGSYEQYF
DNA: TGTGCCAGCTCACCGGGACAGGGATCCTACGAGCAGTACTTC

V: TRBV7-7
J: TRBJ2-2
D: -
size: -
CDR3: CASSLRTASNTGELFF
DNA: TGTGCTAGCAGCTTAAGGACAGCCTCGAACACCGGGGAGCTGTTTTTT

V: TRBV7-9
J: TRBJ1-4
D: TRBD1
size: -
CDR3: CASSFSGGAEEKLFF
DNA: TGTGCCAGCAGCTTTTCAGGGGGCGCAGAGGAAAAACTGTTTTTT

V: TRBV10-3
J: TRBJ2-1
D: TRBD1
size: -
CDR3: CAIRTGQGDRANEQFF
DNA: TGTGCCATCAGGACTGGACAGGGAGATCGGGCCAATGAGCAGTTCTTC

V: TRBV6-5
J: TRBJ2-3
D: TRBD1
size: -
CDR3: CASSYDRDRGADTQYF
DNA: TGTGCCAGCAGTTACGACCGGGACAGGGGCGCAGATACGCAGTATTTT

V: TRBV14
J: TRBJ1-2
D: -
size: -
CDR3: CASSQDGSLRYTF
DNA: TGTGCCAGCAGCCAAGATGGAAGCTTGAGGTACACCTTC

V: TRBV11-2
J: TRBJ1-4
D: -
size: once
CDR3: CASSPKWETWATNEKLFF
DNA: TGTGCCAGCAGCCCAAAATGGGAGACCTGGGCAACTAATGAAAAACTGTTTTTT

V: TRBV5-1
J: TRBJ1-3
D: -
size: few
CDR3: CASSIGGDNDGNTIYF
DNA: TGCGCCAGCAGCATTGGGGGGGACAATGACGGAAACACCATATATTTT

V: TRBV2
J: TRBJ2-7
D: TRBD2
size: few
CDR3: CASRTGTRTYEQYF
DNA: TGTGCCAGCAGAACCGGGACTAGGACATACGAGCAGTACTTC

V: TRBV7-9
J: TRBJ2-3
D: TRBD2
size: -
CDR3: CASSPRGAGASTDTQYF
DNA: TGTGCCAGCAGCCCCCGGGGAGCGGGGGCCTCGACAGATACGCAGTATTTT

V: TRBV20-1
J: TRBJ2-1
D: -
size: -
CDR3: CSARYSNEQFF
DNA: TGCAGTGCTAGATACAGCAATGAGCAGTTCTTC

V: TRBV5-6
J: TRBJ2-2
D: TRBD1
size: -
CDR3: CASSLAGTGGKTGELFF
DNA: TGTGCCAGCAGCTTGGCCGGAACAGGGGGCAAAACCGGGGAGCTGTTTTTT

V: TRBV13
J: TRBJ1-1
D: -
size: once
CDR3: CASSLELNTEAFF
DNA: TGTGCCAGCAGCTTAGAGCTGAACACTGAAGCTTTCTTT

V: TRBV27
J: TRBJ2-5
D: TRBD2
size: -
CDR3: CASKRGETQYF
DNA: TGTGCCAGCAAGCGGGGGGAGACCCAGTACTTC

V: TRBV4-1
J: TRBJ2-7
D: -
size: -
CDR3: CASSQGPAGARVEQYF
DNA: TGCGCCAGCAGCCAAGGTCCGGCAGGGGCGAGGGTCGAGCAGTACTTC

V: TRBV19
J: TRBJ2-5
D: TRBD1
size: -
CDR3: CASSASTGSYQETQYF
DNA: TGTGCCAGTAGTGCATCGACAGGGAGCTACCAAGAGACCCAGTACTTC

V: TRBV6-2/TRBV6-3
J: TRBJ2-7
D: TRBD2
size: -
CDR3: CASSYRGGYEQYF
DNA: TGTGCCAGCAGTTACCGGGGGGGATACGAGCAGTACTTC

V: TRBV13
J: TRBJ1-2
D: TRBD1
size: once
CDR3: CASSSQGGRGYTF
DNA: TGTGCCAGCAGCTCACAGGGGGGCAGGGGCTACACCTTC

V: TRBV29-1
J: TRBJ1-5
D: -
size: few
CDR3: CSVVMYSNQPQHF
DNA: TGCAGCGTTGTTATGTATAGCAATCAGCCCCAGCATTTT

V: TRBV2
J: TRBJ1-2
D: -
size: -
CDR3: CATSAGTNYGYTF
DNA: TGTGCCACTTCCGCGGGGACTAACTATGGCTACACCTTC